The TCR beta chain under discussion was sequenced for a study of T cells in Graves' hyperthyroidism and ophthalmopathy. TCR beta CDR3 regions were amplified from RNA. The HTBI primer set drove a first-round RT-PCR of the TCR CDR3. TCRdb reprocessed the multiplex PCR reads via MiXCR and lists one record per CDR3 protein. The sample shows about 480,000 distinct CDR3 sequences, approximately 23% of them seen only once. Looked up from germline, CDR1 is PRHDT and CDR2 is FYEKMQ (reference sequence). The CDR3 contains 13 residues. Trimming took off 2 bases at V and 2 bases at J, with 1 base between the two ends.

The sequence was collected from a woman in her seventies with Graves' ophthalmopathy. The chain uses TRBV13 and TRBJ2-6; no firm D call. Source material: blood. Here the CDR3 reads CASSLTGANVLTF. The CDR3, as DNA: TGTGCCAGCAGCTTAACTGGGGCCAACGTCCTGACTTTC.